The rows below give T cell receptor beta chains drawn from one sample of a study of blood T cell repertoires in COVID-19. Measured with immunoSEQ multiplex PCR; TCRdb has only the in-frame clones, and not every one. The sample consists of around 140,000 clones, around 84% of them appearing once. Sequencing was carried out using PBMCs or T cells enriched from blood (not recorded which). Source of these receptors: a man aged 35-49 years with acute COVID-19. The CDR3 runs from the conserved cysteine through the conserved F or W. D genes are given only for firm matches. Expanded clones get a size class; other rows say once, few or many, or leave the size out.

D	J	V	size	CDR3	DNA
NA	TRBJ2-3	TRBV9	NA	CASSVEIVADTQYF	TGTGCCAGCAGCGTAGAAATCGTCGCAGATACGCAGTATTTT
NA	TRBJ1-5	TRBV6-5	NA	CASRGPGYSNQPQHF	TGTGCCAGCCGGGGTCCGGGGTATAGCAATCAGCCCCAGCATTTT
NA	TRBJ2-7	TRBV25-1	NA	CASSERVDGDEQYF	TGTGCCAGCAGTGAACGGGTAGACGGGGACGAGCAGTACTTC
TRBD2	TRBJ2-5	TRBV9	NA	CASSVELAGTQYF	TGTGCCAGCAGCGTAGAACTAGCGGGGACCCAGTACTTC
NA	TRBJ1-6	TRBV13	NA	CASSLQGPDLHF	TGTGCCAGCAGCTTACAGGGCCCAGACCTCCACTTT
NA	TRBJ1-5	TRBV5-5	NA	CASSLLAGEPQHF	TGTGCCAGCAGCTTGCTCGCCGGGGAGCCCCAGCATTTT
TRBD1	TRBJ1-1	TRBV5-1	NA	CASSSNRDRAAFF	TGCGCCAGCAGCTCAAACCGGGACAGGGCAGCTTTCTTT
NA	TRBJ1-2	TRBV19	NA	CASLGANYYGYTF	TGTGCCAGTTTGGGGGCCAATTACTATGGCTACACCTTC
TRBD1	TRBJ2-3	TRBV28	NA	CASSLGQFTDTQYF	TGTGCCAGCAGTCTGGGACAGTTCACAGATACGCAGTATTTT
TRBD1	TRBJ2-7	TRBV18	NA	CASSLDRASYEQYF	TGTGCCAGCTCACTCGACAGGGCCTCCTACGAGCAGTACTTC
NA	TRBJ1-2	TRBV9	NA	CASSVSREDYGYTF	TGTGCCAGCAGCGTTAGCAGGGAAGACTATGGCTACACCTTC
NA	TRBJ1-2	TRBV6-4	few	CASSEGAGYGYTF	TGTGCCAGCAGTGAGGGGGCAGGGTATGGCTACACCTTC
NA	TRBJ2-1	TRBV6-5	NA	CASSTPLGGGGFF	TGTGCCAGCAGTACCCCCCTAGGGGGGGGCGGGTTCTTC
NA	TRBJ2-5	TRBV2	NA	CASSYVGGETQYF	TGTGCCAGCAGTTATGTAGGGGGAGAGACCCAGTACTTC
NA	TRBJ1-4	TRBV5-5	NA	CASSSTRGEGEKLFF	TGTGCCAGCAGCTCCACGCGGGGGGAGGGCGAAAAACTGTTTTTT
NA	TRBJ1-1	TRBV9	NA	CASSVGAAHLNTEAFF	TGTGCCAGCAGCGTAGGGGCAGCCCATTTGAACACTGAAGCTTTCTTT
NA	TRBJ1-6	TRBV3-1/TRBV3-2	NA	CASSPQGKRSPLHF	TGTGCCAGCAGCCCACAGGGAAAGAGGTCACCCCTCCACTTT
TRBD1	TRBJ1-3	TRBV18	NA	CASSPGQGAGNTIYF	TGTGCCAGCTCACCGGGACAGGGGGCTGGAAACACCATATATTTT
TRBD1	TRBJ1-1	TRBV7-2	few	CASSRTGTGGTEAFF	TGTGCCAGCAGCCGTACCGGGACAGGGGGCACTGAAGCTTTCTTT
TRBD1	TRBJ1-6	TRBV5-1	NA	CASSSGQSNSPLHF	TGCGCCAGCAGCTCGGGACAGTCAAATTCACCCCTCCACTTT
TRBD1	TRBJ1-4	TRBV11-2	NA	CASSLLGTDNEKLFF	TGTGCCAGCAGCTTACTTGGGACAGACAATGAAAAACTGTTTTTT
NA	TRBJ1-2	TRBV19	NA	CASSIGAGTNYGYTF	TGTGCCAGTAGTATAGGAGCAGGAACTAACTATGGCTACACCTTC
NA	TRBJ1-4	TRBV14	NA	CASSQEGQGRREKLFF	TGTGCCAGCAGCCAAGAGGGGCAGGGCCGTAGGGAAAAACTGTTTTTT
NA	TRBJ1-1	TRBV6-5	NA	CASSYRQLNTEAFF	TGTGCCAGCAGTTACAGACAGTTGAACACTGAAGCTTTCTTT
NA	TRBJ1-2	TRBV10-1	few	CASEEMGQQGYTF	TGCGCCAGCGAGGAAATGGGGCAGCAGGGCTACACCTTC
NA	TRBJ1-1	TRBV9	NA	CASSVVADTEAFF	TGTGCCAGCAGCGTAGTGGCTGACACTGAAGCTTTCTTT
NA	TRBJ1-2	TRBV27	NA	CASSLGGTGNYGYTF	TGTGCCAGCAGTTTAGGGGGAACAGGGAACTATGGCTACACCTTC